This T cell receptor beta chain is from a study of T cells expressing NK-cell markers. Germline V CDR1 and CDR2: KGHDR, SFDVKD. The CDR3 extends over 15 amino acids. TCRdb re-called the 5' RACE reads, yielding one record per CDR3 amino acid sequence without DNA. This sample contains about 260,000 distinct CDR3 sequences. V is TRBV24-1 and J is TRBJ1-1. This TCR came from a man between 18 and 35 years old in good health. Sequenced material: blood T cells: a sorted CD56 or NKG2C T cell subset, CD4+ or CD8+ T cells, or bulk PBMC T cells (not recorded which). CDR3 amino acids: CATSDTTLLNTEAFF.